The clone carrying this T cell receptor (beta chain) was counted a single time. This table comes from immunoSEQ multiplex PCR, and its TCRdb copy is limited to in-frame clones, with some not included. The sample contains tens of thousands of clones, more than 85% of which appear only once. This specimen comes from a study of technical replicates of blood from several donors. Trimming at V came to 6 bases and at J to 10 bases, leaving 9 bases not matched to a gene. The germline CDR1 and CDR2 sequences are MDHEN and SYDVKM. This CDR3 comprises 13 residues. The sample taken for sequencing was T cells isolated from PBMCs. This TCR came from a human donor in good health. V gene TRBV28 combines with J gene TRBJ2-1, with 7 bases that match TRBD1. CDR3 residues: CASRFGTAFEQFF. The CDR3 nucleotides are TGTGCCAGCAGGTTTGGGACAGCCTTCGAGCAGTTCTTC. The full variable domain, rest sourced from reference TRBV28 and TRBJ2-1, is DVKVTQSSRYLVKRTGEKVFLECVQDMDHENMFWYRQDPGLGLRLIYFSYDVKMKEKGDIPEGYSVSREKKERFSLILESASTNQTSMYLCASRFGTAFEQFFGPGTRLTVL.